The present entry profiles one T cell receptor (beta chain) with its context. The study enrolled ophthalmopathy donors with moderate-to-severe activity, CAS ≥3, NOSPECS ≥4 and duration under 3 months. Excluded: other autoimmune disease, uncontrolled infection, pregnancy or lactation. Clinical symptoms, serum thyroxine, TRAb, thyroid ultrasound and orbital computed tomography formed the basis of diagnosis. With 4 bases removed from V and 10 bases from J, the gap between germline ends came to 8 bases. Germline CDR1 and CDR2: MDHEN and SYDVKM. There are 12 residues in the CDR3. This entry belongs to a study of Graves' ophthalmopathy and Graves' hyperthyroidism. Study information: Peripheral blood sampling preceded any treatment and occurred at initial diagnosis.

Using RNA transcripts, the TCR beta CDR3 regions were amplified. RT-PCR was first run with HTBI primers, then multiplex PCR in a second round. TCRdb re-called the multiplex PCR reads through MiXCR, storing one row per CDR3 protein. The top ten clones hold around 47% of a sample with 200,000 to 250,000 distinct CDR3 sequences, 40% to 50% of them seen once. This TCR came from an adult man with Graves' ophthalmopathy. Input material: peripheral blood. This rearrangement joins TRBV28 to TRBJ1-6; D may be TRBD1 (5 bases). CDR3 residues: CASSSGESPLHF. The CDR3 DNA follows: TGTGCCAGCAGTTCGGGGGAATCACCCCTCCACTTT.